Below are 19 T cell receptor beta chains sequenced from a single sample in a study of shared clonotypes between healthy human individuals. Sequencing was performed with immunoSEQ multiplex PCR; in TCRdb, only in-frame clones are kept and a portion is missing. The sample has approximately 700,000 clones, around three quarters seen once. The sequenced sample was memory CD4+ T cells sorted from blood. The subset: CD45RA-negative fraction. The receptors come from a woman in her 30s in good health.

This clone showed up many times. The chain links TRBV4-1 to TRBJ2-1, with 13 nucleotides matching TRBD2. The V and J ends lost 5 bases and 6 bases, in that order; junction bases with no gene match: 4. Germline V gives CDR1 MGHRA, CDR2 YSYEKL. The CDR3 spans 15 residues. In nucleotides, the CDR3 is TGCGCCAGCAGCTCCTGGACTAGCGGGAGCAATGAGCAGTTCTTC. This gives the protein CASSSWTSGSNEQFF.

The CDR3 bases are TGTGCCAGCAGCTTAGGGGTTGGAAGCGGGAGACGGGAGACCCAGTACTTC. Amino acids: CASSLGVGSGRRETQYF. The V and J genes are TRBV7-2 and TRBJ2-5; TRBD2 agrees at 8 bases. This CDR3 contains 17 residues. V was pared by 1 base and J by 5 bases, with 12 bases of the junction left unmatched. Germline lookup yields CDR1 SGHTA and CDR2 FQGNSA.

This clone appeared a few times. Other DNA sequences of this sample code for an identical CDR3. The chain has TRBV7-9 and TRBJ2-5; D gene ambiguous. Trimming removed 1 base from V and 2 bases from J, with 11 bases in between. The CDR3 length is 15 residues. The V gene's germline CDR1 is SEHNR and CDR2 FQNEAQ (reference sequence). DNA for the CDR3: TGTGCCAGCAGCTTAGGTGCTGATTTTCAAGAGACCCAGTACTTC. This translates into CASSLGADFQETQYF.

J is TRBJ2-1 and V is TRBV28; 7 bases match TRBD1. CDR1 and CDR2 from the germline V gene are MDHEN and SYDVKM. Losses at the gene ends were 3 bases for V and 0 bases for J; bases not matched to a gene: 14. The CDR3 extends over 19 amino acids. CDR3 in amino acids: CASSFFLTGAPSSYNEQFF. In DNA form, the CDR3 reads TGTGCCAGCAGTTTCTTCCTAACAGGGGCCCCTAGCTCCTACAATGAGCAGTTCTTC.

This clone was found a few times. In nucleotides, the CDR3 is TGTGCCAGCAGTTTAGCGCGACAGGGCGGGGAGACCCAGTACTTC. It yields the protein CASSLARQGGETQYF. The rearrangement links TRBV27 to TRBJ2-5; 7 positions match TRBD1. There are 15 residues in the CDR3. Trimming removed 2 bases from V and 5 bases from J; junction bases left unmatched: 8. The germline V gene encodes CDR1 MNHEY and CDR2 SMNVEV (reference sequence).

The gene calls are TRBV28 and TRBJ2-2; D is perhaps TRBD1 or TRBD2 (5 bases each). Germline-derived CDR1 and CDR2 are MDHEN and SYDVKM. Trimming stripped 7 bases from V and 1 base from J, with 13 bases between. The CDR3 consists of 15 residues. This CDR3 is CASIGGSENTGELFF. For the CDR3, the DNA is TGTGCCAGCATTGGGGGTTCGGAGAACACCGGGGAGCTGTTTTTT.

Concerning this clone: This specimen includes other DNA sequences encoding the same CDR3. In nucleotides, the CDR3 is TGTGCCTGGAGCACAGGGCTGGATCAGCCCCAGCATTTT. Protein: CAWSTGLDQPQHF. The chain carries TRBV30 and TRBJ1-5; D possibly corresponds to TRBD1 (6 bases). The germline gives CDR1 GTSNPN, CDR2 SVGIG (reference sequence). V gave up 3 bases and J gave up 5 bases, with 11 bases separating them. This CDR3 has 13 amino acids.

The chain has TRBV11-3 and TRBJ2-3; 7 bases align to TRBD1. The V and J ends lost 5 bases and 10 bases, in that order; junction bases with no gene match: 9. This CDR3 comprises 13 residues. The germline V gene has CDR1 SGHNT and CDR2 YENEEA. The CDR3 DNA reads TGTGCCAGCAGCACGAGTTACAGGGGAGCGCAGTATTTT. Encoded protein: CASSTSYRGAQYF.

The chain carries TRBV29-1 and TRBJ2-7, with 10 bases identical to TRBD1. CDR3 size: 13 residues. V lost 6 bases to trimming and J lost 3 bases; unmatched junction nucleotides: 5. Germline assignment: CDR1 SQVTM and CDR2 ANQGSEA. The CDR3 coding sequence is TGCAGCGTCTTTGGACAGGGGGACTACGAGCAGTACTTC. Amino acid sequence: CSVFGQGDYEQYF.

The chain links TRBV19 to TRBJ2-1; TRBD2 agrees at 10 bases. The germline V gene has CDR1 LNHDA and CDR2 SQIVND (reference sequence). V lost 0 bases, J lost 4 bases, and 9 bases stayed unmatched. CDR3 length: 18 residues. CDR3 loop: CASSIDLLAGVRYNEQFF. DNA for the CDR3: TGTGCCAGTAGTATAGATCTCCTAGCGGGAGTGCGGTACAATGAGCAGTTCTTC. The full variable domain, in which reference TRBV19 and TRBJ2-1 provide the parts outside the CDR3, is DGGITQSPKYLFRKEGQNVTLSCEQNLNHDAMYWYRQDPGQGLRLIYYSQIVNDFQKGDIAEGYSVSREKKESFPLTVTSAQKNPTAFYLCASSIDLLAGVRYNEQFFGPGTRLTVL.

The chain employs TRBV5-1 and TRBJ1-2; no clear D gene. V lost 0 bases to trimming and J lost 8 bases, with 17 bases between them. Germline CDR1 is SGHRS and CDR2 is YFSETQ. The CDR3 consists of 15 residues. CDR3 in amino acids: CASSLAVRGPLGYTF. In DNA form, the CDR3 reads TGCGCCAGCAGCTTGGCCGTACGCGGCCCCTTGGGCTACACCTTC.

The CDR3: CASSQGLARGSEQFF. The DNA of the CDR3 is TGTGCCAGCAGCCAAGGACTAGCGAGGGGTTCTGAGCAGTTCTTC. This chain joins TRBV14 and TRBJ2-1, with 8 nucleotides matching TRBD2. CDR1 and CDR2 (germline): SGHDN, FVKESK. This CDR3 has 15 amino acids. With V trimmed by 1 base and J by 9 bases, 8 bases remained unmatched.

The chain couples TRBV7-9 to TRBJ1-1; 9 nucleotides match TRBD1. This CDR3 comprises 14 residues. After removal of 3 bases from V and 6 bases from J, the junction contained 5 bases not matched to a gene. Germline lookup yields CDR1 SEHNR and CDR2 FQNEAQ (reference sequence). This chain's CDR3 is CASSLGGQGPEAFF. The CDR3 nucleotides read TGTGCCAGCAGCTTGGGGGGACAGGGCCCTGAAGCTTTCTTT.

The genes are TRBV4-2 and TRBJ1-2; no clear D gene. The CDR3 spans 17 residues. Trimming left V 6 bases short and J 7 bases short, with 27 bases between. Germline loops: CDR1 LGHNA, CDR2 YNFKEQ. The CDR3 DNA is TGTGCCAGCAGTCGAAGTGAAGGAACATCGTCAGGCCGTGGCTACACCTTC. Translated, it gives CASSRSEGTSSGRGYTF.

The V call is TRBV7-2, the J call TRBJ2-7; D tentatively reads TRBD1 or TRBD2 (5 bases each). CDR1 SGHTA and CDR2 FQGNSA come from the germline V gene. This CDR3 spans 13 amino acids. V was pared by 0 bases and J by 5 bases, with 8 bases between. The chain's CDR3 is CASSLAGGNEQYF. As DNA, the CDR3 is TGTGCCAGCAGCTTAGCTGGGGGAAACGAGCAGTACTTC. Combining the CDR3 with reference TRBV7-2 and TRBJ2-7 gives the whole variable domain GAGVSQSPSNKVTEKGKDVELRCDPISGHTALYWYRQSLGQGLEFLIYFQGNSAPDKSGLPSDRFSAERTGGSVSTLTIQRTQQEDSAVYLCASSLAGGNEQYFGPGTRLTVT.

The chain uses TRBV5-6 and TRBJ2-7, with 7 nucleotides matching TRBD1. The V gene end was trimmed by 0 bases and the J gene end by 3 bases; junction bases not matched to a gene: 9. Germline CDR1 SGHDT, CDR2 YYEEEE. The CDR3 is made up of 16 amino acids. The CDR3 DNA is TGTGCCAGCAGCTTGGGACAGGGAAGAAGGGACTACGAGCAGTACTTC. It translates to CASSLGQGRRDYEQYF.

The J gene is TRBJ2-1, the V gene TRBV7-6, with 7 bases matching TRBD1. This CDR3 spans 14 amino acids. The V gene end was trimmed by 3 bases and the J gene end by 6 bases; junction bases not matched to a gene: 5. In germline, CDR1 is SGHVS, CDR2 FNYEAQ. The CDR3 region is CASSFYRDSNEQFF. In DNA form, the CDR3 reads TGTGCCAGCAGCTTCTACCGGGACAGCAATGAGCAGTTCTTC.

This clone has at least ten counts. The chain recombines TRBV28 with TRBJ2-3; TRBD1 aligns across 8 bases. Germline V CDR1 and CDR2: MDHEN, SYDVKM. The CDR3 is made up of 15 amino acids. The V gene end was trimmed by 5 bases and the J gene end by 1 base; junction bases not matched to a gene: 5. The CDR3 DNA reads as TGTGCCAGCAGTGCTTTGGACAGGGGCACAGATACGCAGTATTTT. The encoded protein is CASSALDRGTDTQYF. The full variable domain, completed using reference TRBV28 and TRBJ2-3, is DVKVTQSSRYLVKRTGEKVFLECVQDMDHENMFWYRQDPGLGLRLIYFSYDVKMKEKGDIPEGYSVSREKKERFSLILESASTNQTSMYLCASSALDRGTDTQYFGPGTRLTVL.

The chain is built from TRBV7-2 and TRBJ2-5, with TRBD2 matching over 14 bases. Germline CDR1 SGHTA, CDR2 FQGNSA. The V gene end was trimmed by 5 bases and the J gene end by 11 bases; junction bases not matched to a gene: 7. This CDR3 contains 14 residues. The CDR3: CASSTTSGRAWQYF. The CDR3 DNA reads as TGTGCCAGCAGCACGACTAGCGGGAGGGCCTGGCAGTACTTC.